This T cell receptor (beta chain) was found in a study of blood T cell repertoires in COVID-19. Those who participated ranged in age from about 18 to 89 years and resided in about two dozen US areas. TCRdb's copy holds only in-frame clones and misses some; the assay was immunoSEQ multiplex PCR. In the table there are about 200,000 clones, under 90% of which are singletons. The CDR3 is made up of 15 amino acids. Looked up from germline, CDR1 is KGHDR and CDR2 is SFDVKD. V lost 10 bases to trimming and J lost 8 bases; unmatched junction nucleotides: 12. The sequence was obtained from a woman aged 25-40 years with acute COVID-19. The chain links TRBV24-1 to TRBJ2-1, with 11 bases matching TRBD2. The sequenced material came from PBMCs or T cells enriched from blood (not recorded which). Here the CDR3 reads CATAITSGGVHEQFF. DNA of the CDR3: TGTGCCACAGCGATAACTAGCGGGGGAGTCCATGAGCAGTTCTTC.